Each of the 29 T cell receptor beta chains below was sequenced from the same sample in a study of shared clonotypes between healthy human individuals. TCRdb's copy holds only in-frame clones and misses some; the assay was immunoSEQ multiplex PCR. Of 630,000 or so clones listed, more than 95% are singletons. Naive CD8 cells lacked CD45RO and underwent positive selection for CCR7, leaving out terminally differentiated effector memory CD45RA+ cells. The sequenced sample consisted of naive CD8+ T cells sorted from blood. These receptors were obtained from a man aged 25 to 40 in good health.

As regards this clone: This sample includes further DNA sequences coding for the same CDR3. This sequence joins TRBV5-4 and TRBJ2-3; D unresolved. This CDR3 has 12 residues. V was trimmed by 1 base and J by 2 bases, leaving 2 bases between them. Germline V CDR1 and CDR2: SGHNT, YYREEE (reference sequence). The CDR3 DNA sequence: TGTGCCAGCAGCTTGTACACAGATACGCAGTATTTT. Its translation: CASSLYTDTQYF.

This clone appeared once. The rearrangement links TRBV20-1 to TRBJ2-7, with 13 bases lining up with TRBD2. The CDR3 sequence is 11 residues long. J gave up 12 bases and V 7 bases, and 6 bases lay outside the gene matches. Germline CDR1 is DFQATT and CDR2 is SNEGSKA (reference sequence). CDR3 sequence reads: CSGLAGGLLYF. The CDR3, as DNA: TGCAGTGGACTAGCGGGAGGTTTGCTGTACTTC.

CDR3 in amino acids: CASSQTGPYEQYF. In DNA, the CDR3 is TGCGCCAGCAGCCAGACAGGGCCCTACGAGCAGTACTTC. The chain employs TRBV4-1 and TRBJ2-7; 7 bases fit TRBD1. V lost 3 bases to trimming and J lost 2 bases; unmatched junction nucleotides: 1. Germline V gene lookup returns CDR1 MGHRA and CDR2 YSYEKL. This CDR3 contains 13 residues.

The rearrangement joins TRBV27 to TRBJ2-7; possibly TRBD2 for D (5 bases). Germline CDR1 is MNHEY and CDR2 is SMNVEV (reference sequence). The CDR3 totals 12 residues. The V and J ends lost 8 bases and 3 bases respectively, with 11 bases between them. The CDR3 is CASVGGGYEQYF. The CDR3 DNA is TGTGCCAGCGTAGGAGGTGGCTACGAGCAGTACTTC.

This clone appeared a single time. This chain links TRBV25-1 with TRBJ2-5; D not resolved. The germline V gene has CDR1 MGHDK and CDR2 SYGVNS. CDR3 length equals 13 residues. V gave up 4 bases and J gave up 5 bases, with 11 bases separating them. The CDR3 is CASSGPNGETQYF. The CDR3 DNA follows: TGTGCCAGCAGTGGGCCAAATGGGGAGACCCAGTACTTC. The entire variable domain, with the rest obtained from reference TRBV25-1 and TRBJ2-5, is as follows: EADIYQTPRYLVIGTGKKITLECSQTMGHDKMYWYQQDPGMELHLIHYSYGVNSTEKGDLSSESTVSRIRTEHFPLTLESARPSHTSQYLCASSGPNGETQYFGPGTRLLVL.

The chain carries TRBV7-8 and TRBJ2-7; 9 bases align to TRBD2. V gave up 3 bases and J gave up 7 bases; unmatched junction bases: 7. Germline CDR1 SGHVS, CDR2 FQNEAQ. The CDR3 runs 14 residues. CDR3 sequence: CASSFTAGGGEQYF. CDR3 sequence (DNA): TGTGCCAGCAGCTTTACAGCGGGAGGTGGAGAGCAGTACTTC. Complete variable domain (other parts from reference TRBV7-8 and TRBJ2-7): GAGVSQSPRYKVAKRGQDVALRCDPISGHVSLFWYQQALGQGPEFLTYFQNEAQLDKSGLPSDRFFAERPEGSVSTLKIQRTQQEDSAVYLCASSFTAGGGEQYFGPGTRLTVT.

This chain connects TRBV19 to TRBJ2-2, with D perhaps matching TRBD2 (6 bases). Germline V gene data show CDR1 as LNHDA and CDR2 as SQIVND (reference sequence). CDR3 size: 18 residues. V was trimmed by 6 bases and J by 8 bases, leaving 28 bases between them. The CDR3 sequence: CASRNRVLAPAGKGELFF. Here the CDR3 DNA reads TGTGCCAGTAGAAATAGAGTCCTAGCGCCCGCGGGGAAGGGGGAGCTGTTTTTT.

The rearrangement links TRBV19 to TRBJ2-7, with unresolved D. V lost 5 bases to trimming and J lost 1 base, with 9 bases between them. Looked up from germline, CDR1 is LNHDA and CDR2 is SQIVND (reference sequence). CDR3 length: 13 residues. The CDR3: CASSYGWSYEQYF. The DNA for the CDR3 is TGTGCCAGTAGTTACGGGTGGTCCTACGAGCAGTACTTC.

The rearrangement uses TRBV6-1 and TRBJ1-2; D unclear. Trimming cost V 4 bases and J 0 bases, with 12 bases left between them. Germline V gene data show CDR1 as MNHNS and CDR2 as SASEGT. CDR3 length equals 15 residues. CDR3 sequence: CASSVYTGANYGYTF. In DNA, the CDR3 is TGTGCCAGCAGTGTATACACCGGCGCTAACTATGGCTACACCTTC.

This chain links TRBV2 with TRBJ2-1, with 10 bases aligning to TRBD2. The CDR3 extends over 16 amino acids. Trimming at V came to 4 bases and at J to 0 bases, leaving 3 bases not matched to a gene. CDR1 is SNHLY and CDR2 is FYNNEI in the germline V gene. CDR3 in DNA: TGTGCCAGCAGTGGGTCTAGCGGGGGCTCCTACAATGAGCAGTTCTTC. Encoded protein: CASSGSSGGSYNEQFF.

CDR3 sequence: CASSFYGTPANYGYTF. Written as DNA, the CDR3 is TGTGCCAGCAGCTTCTATGGGACACCGGCTAACTATGGCTACACCTTC. The J gene is TRBJ1-2, the V gene TRBV7-3; D possibly corresponds to TRBD1 (6 bases). Trimming pared 3 bases from V and 0 bases from J, leaving 14 bases between. Germline V gene lookup returns CDR1 SGHTA and CDR2 FQGTGA. This CDR3 has 16 residues.

The chain recombines TRBV13 with TRBJ1-1; 7 nucleotides align to TRBD1. From germline, CDR1 is PRHDT and CDR2 FYEKMQ (reference sequence). V shed 5 bases and J 0 bases; nucleotides not matched to a gene: 6. The CDR3 consists of 15 residues. The CDR3 nucleotides are TGTGCCAGCAGCCCCCGGGACAGTATGAACACTGAAGCTTTCTTT. Amino acids: CASSPRDSMNTEAFF.

The chain carries TRBV6-6 and TRBJ2-7, with 7 bases identical to TRBD1. The CDR3 consists of 14 residues. In germline, CDR1 is MNHNY, CDR2 SVGAGI (reference sequence). V dropped 5 bases and J dropped 2; count of bases not matched to a gene: 6. CDR3 region: CASSPRDSPYEQYF. The CDR3 region has the DNA TGTGCCAGCAGTCCTCGGGACAGTCCCTACGAGCAGTACTTC.

This rearrangement joins TRBV7-9 to TRBJ2-1; no clear D gene. This CDR3 region has 15 residues. CDR1 is SEHNR, CDR2 FQNEAQ, per germline (reference sequence). The ends were cut back, 1 base at V and 2 bases at J, with 9 bases in the middle. CDR3 nucleotide sequence: TGTGCCAGCAGCTTAGGGCAGGAACCCTACAATGAGCAGTTCTTC. As protein: CASSLGQEPYNEQFF.

This chain joins TRBV4-1 and TRBJ2-1, with 7 bases aligning to TRBD2. Germline V CDR1 and CDR2: MGHRA, YSYEKL. The V and J ends lost 1 base and 0 bases, in that order; junction bases with no gene match: 6. This CDR3 is 17 amino acids long. The DNA of the CDR3 is TGCGCCAGCAGCCAAGTCCCGGGCGGGAGCTCCTACAATGAGCAGTTCTTC. Translation gives CASSQVPGGSSYNEQFF.

DNA for the CDR3: TGCAGCGTTGTCGGGCTTTCAAACACCGGGGAGCTGTTTTTT. It specifies CSVVGLSNTGELFF. This rearrangement joins TRBV29-1 to TRBJ2-2; D is undetermined. Looked up from germline, CDR1 is SQVTM and CDR2 is ANQGSEA. The CDR3 sequence is 14 residues long. Trimming removed 4 bases at V and 2 bases at J, with 11 bases between.

The chain links TRBV9 to TRBJ2-7; 7 bases fit TRBD2. The ends lost 0 bases at V and 3 bases at J; junction bases unmatched: 6. The CDR3 extends over 15 amino acids. Per germline, CDR1 SGDLS and CDR2 YYNGEE. The chain's CDR3 is CASSVAGGPFYEQYF. As DNA, the CDR3 is TGTGCCAGCAGCGTAGCGGGAGGACCCTTCTACGAGCAGTACTTC.

V is TRBV5-4 and J is TRBJ2-2; D not certain. The germline CDR1 and CDR2 sequences are SGHNT and YYREEE (reference sequence). This CDR3 has 12 residues. CDR3 amino acids: CAISATTGELFF. Written as DNA, the CDR3 is TGTGCGATTTCAGCAACCACCGGGGAGCTGTTTTTT. Looking up the rest from reference TRBV5-4 and TRBJ2-2 gives the full variable domain: ETGVTQSPTHLIKTRGQQVTLRCSSQSGHNTVSWYQQALGQGPQFIFQYYREEENGRGNFPPRFSGLQFPNYSSELNVNALELDDSALYLCAISATTGELFFGEGSRLTVL.

The J gene is TRBJ2-1, the V gene TRBV2; 13 positions match TRBD2. Germline values: CDR1 SNHLY, CDR2 FYNNEI. Trimming took 5 bases from V and 7 from J; bases not matched to a gene: 2. There are 14 residues in the CDR3. CDR3 nucleotides: TGTGCCAGCAGTAGACTAGCGGGAGGAAATGAGCAGTTCTTC. This translates into CASSRLAGGNEQFF.

The rearrangement joins TRBV6-5 to TRBJ2-4; the D call may be TRBD1 or TRBD2 (5 bases each). The CDR3 is made up of 14 amino acids. Trimming shortened V by 6 bases and J by 4 bases, and 13 bases separated the two germline ends. Germline CDR1 and CDR2: MNHEY and SVGAGI. For the CDR3, the DNA is TGTGCCAGCAGCCAGGGACCGGGAAAAAACATTCAGTACTTC. It translates to CASSQGPGKNIQYF.

The CDR3: CAISEPGQGRGNEQFF. DNA of the CDR3: TGTGCCATCAGTGAGCCGGGACAGGGGAGAGGCAATGAGCAGTTCTTC. V is TRBV10-3 and J is TRBJ2-1; TRBD1 agrees at 10 bases. Germline assignment: CDR1 ENHRY and CDR2 SYGVKD. CDR3 size: 16 residues. V was clipped by 2 bases and J by 6 bases; unmatched bases: 7.

V gene TRBV2 combines with J gene TRBJ1-1; D uncertain. The CDR3 length is 10 residues. Germline V gene lookup returns CDR1 SNHLY and CDR2 FYNNEI. V was cut by 8 bases and J by 4 bases, with 5 bases left in between. This chain's CDR3 is CASESTEAFF. DNA for the CDR3: TGTGCCAGCGAGAGCACTGAAGCTTTCTTT.

The rearrangement links TRBV19 to TRBJ2-3; TRBD1 agrees at 9 bases. Germline lookup yields CDR1 LNHDA and CDR2 SQIVND (reference sequence). This CDR3 has 15 residues. V dropped 6 bases and J dropped 1; count of bases not matched to a gene: 5. CDR3 in amino acids: CASRGTGLGTDTQYF. CDR3 sequence (DNA): TGTGCCAGTAGGGGGACAGGGTTGGGCACAGATACGCAGTATTTT.

The chain links TRBV27 to TRBJ2-3, with D possibly called TRBD1 or TRBD2 (5 bases each). Trimming removed 8 bases at V and 1 base at J, with 13 bases between. The CDR3 is made up of 14 amino acids. Germline-derived CDR1 and CDR2 are MNHEY and SMNVEV (reference sequence). The CDR3 loop reads CASARGAGTDTQYF. The CDR3 nucleotides read TGTGCCAGCGCCCGAGGGGCCGGCACAGATACGCAGTATTTT.

The rearrangement joins TRBV7-8 to TRBJ1-1; TRBD1 agrees at 8 bases. The germline V gene has CDR1 SGHVS and CDR2 FQNEAQ. V shed 5 bases and J 3 bases; nucleotides not matched to a gene: 5. The CDR3 is 14 amino acids. This CDR3 reads CASSHGTGDTEAFF. The CDR3 coding sequence is TGTGCCAGCAGCCACGGGACAGGAGACACTGAAGCTTTCTTT.

This CDR3 reads CASSLTSGTSGSPYTQYF. CDR3 nucleotides: TGTGCCAGCAGTCTCACCTCCGGGACTAGCGGGAGCCCTTATACGCAGTATTTT. This chain uses TRBV28 with TRBJ2-3, with 14 bases aligning to TRBD2. From germline, CDR1 is MDHEN and CDR2 SYDVKM. The length of the CDR3 is 18 residues. V lost 5 bases to trimming and J lost 7 bases; unmatched junction nucleotides: 14.

This rearrangement joins TRBV15 to TRBJ1-2; maybe TRBD1 (5 bases). V lost 4 bases and J 4 bases, leaving 16 bases between the germline ends. Per germline, CDR1 LNHNV and CDR2 YYDKDF (reference sequence). The CDR3 consists of 15 residues. The CDR3 sequence is CATSNQGVFGYGYTF. The CDR3 DNA reads as TGTGCCACCAGCAACCAAGGGGTATTCGGCTATGGCTACACCTTC.

The V call is TRBV6-1, the J call TRBJ2-7; D gene unclear. V was cut by 3 bases and J by 2 bases, with 8 bases left in between. Germline CDR1 reads MNHNS; CDR2 reads SASEGT. The CDR3 runs to 13 residues. The CDR3 protein is CASSERLPYEQYF. The CDR3, as DNA: TGTGCCAGCAGTGAGAGGCTTCCCTACGAGCAGTACTTC.

This sequence joins TRBV6-1 and TRBJ1-2; D is unresolved. Per the germline V gene, CDR1 is MNHNS and CDR2 is SASEGT. Trimming left V 5 bases short and J 11 bases short, with 9 bases between. This CDR3 has 10 residues. CDR3 DNA: TGTGCCAGCAGTTCCTCCGGTTACACCTTC. This gives the protein CASSSSGYTF.